A single sample is the source of the 31 T cell receptor beta chains below, sequenced in a study of shared clonotypes between healthy human individuals. TCRdb's copy holds only in-frame clones and misses some; the assay was immunoSEQ multiplex PCR. In the table there are over 2,000,000 clones, approximately 92% of which are singletons. Terminally differentiated effector memory CD45RA+ cells were excluded by CCR7 positive selection of CD45RO-negative cells. The sequenced sample was naive CD8+ T cells from PBMCs. The receptors were gathered from a man aged 18 to 29 in good health. Some clones in this sample may be carry-over from other donors' samples.

CDR3 bases: TGTGCAAGTCGCGTGCGGCCGCTTGCCTACAATGAGCAGTTCTTC. It yields the protein CASRVRPLAYNEQFF. V is TRBV12-2 and J is TRBJ2-1; TRBD2 reflects the table's D call only, with no check against the DNA. TRBV12-2 is labeled a pseudogene. The CDR3 consists of 15 residues.

The V gene is TRBV27, the J gene TRBJ2-1, with D hard to call. The germline V gene encodes CDR1 MNHEY and CDR2 SMNVEV (reference sequence). This CDR3 is built from 15 residues. Trimming stripped 2 bases from V and 6 bases from J, with 14 bases between. In DNA form, the CDR3 reads TGTGCCAGCAGTTTAGGGCAGAGACCATTCAATGAGCAGTTCTTC. It yields the protein CASSLGQRPFNEQFF.

The chain recombines TRBV9 with TRBJ2-1; TRBD2 matches at 9 bases. CDR3 length equals 16 residues. Germline V gene data show CDR1 as SGDLS and CDR2 as YYNGEE. V dropped 4 bases and J dropped 8; count of bases not matched to a gene: 13. CDR3 DNA: TGTGCCAGCAGCACAACAGCGGGAGGTCGTAGGGATGAGCAGTTCTTC. It yields the protein CASSTTAGGRRDEQFF.

The V gene is TRBV5-1, the J gene TRBJ2-1, with 7 bases fitting TRBD1. The CDR3 consists of 14 residues. Trimming removed 2 bases from V and 2 bases from J; junction bases left unmatched: 1. CDR1 is SGHRS, CDR2 YFSETQ, per germline. The DNA of the CDR3 is TGCGCCAGCAGCTTTGGGACAGCCTACAATGAGCAGTTCTTC. Translated, it gives CASSFGTAYNEQFF.

The chain carries TRBV6-1 and TRBJ1-1; TRBD1 is a possible D gene (6 bases). Germline CDR1 and CDR2: MNHNS and SASEGT. With 4 bases removed from V and 3 bases from J, the gap between germline ends came to 12 bases. The CDR3 has 14 amino acids. CDR3 region: CASSGRGAYTEAFF. The CDR3 DNA reads as TGTGCCAGCAGTGGCCGGGGGGCGTACACTGAAGCTTTCTTT.

The gene calls are TRBV28 and TRBJ2-7; 11 nucleotides align to TRBD1. V lost 6 bases to trimming and J lost 3 bases; unmatched junction nucleotides: 4. This CDR3 comprises 14 residues. CDR1 MDHEN and CDR2 SYDVKM come from the germline V gene. CDR3 loop: CASSGQGAFYEQYF. CDR3 DNA: TGTGCCAGCAGCGGACAGGGGGCTTTCTACGAGCAGTACTTC.

This chain connects TRBV10-3 to TRBJ2-5; D gene uncertain. Germline loops: CDR1 ENHRY, CDR2 SYGVKD. The V and J ends lost 3 bases and 4 bases respectively, with 6 bases between them. The CDR3 spans 12 residues. The CDR3 DNA reads as TGTGCCATCAGTGAAGTGCGAGAGACCCAGTACTTC. It yields the protein CAISEVRETQYF.

The chain recombines TRBV7-2 with TRBJ2-1, with TRBD2 matching 7 bases. From germline, CDR1 is SGHTA and CDR2 FQGNSA. With 4 bases clipped from V and 4 bases from J, the junction kept 7 bases outside the gene matches. The CDR3 is 15 amino acids. The DNA of the CDR3 is TGTGCCAGCAGCTCCCGGACTAGTTCATACAATGAGCAGTTCTTC. Translating it yields CASSSRTSSYNEQFF.

On this clone itself: A much larger clonotype is one base distant, so this may be a read error. The chain links TRBV6-4 to TRBJ2-3; 12 positions agree with TRBD2. The CDR3 covers 15 residues. J lost 4 bases, V lost 4 bases, and 3 bases had no gene match. The germline CDR1 and CDR2 sequences are MRHNA and SNTAGT. The CDR3 reads CASSGLAGGPDTQYF. DNA of the CDR3: TGTGCCAGCAGTGGGCTAGCGGGAGGGCCAGATACGCAGTATTTT.

This clone was found once. The chain links TRBV5-5 to TRBJ2-7, with 8 nucleotides matching TRBD1. This CDR3 is 15 amino acids long. Germline CDR1 reads SGHKS; CDR2 reads YYEKEE (reference sequence). With V trimmed by 0 bases and J by 2 bases, 4 bases remained unmatched. The CDR3 region is CASSLAWTGTYEQYF. The CDR3 coding sequence is TGTGCCAGCAGCTTGGCTTGGACAGGGACCTACGAGCAGTACTTC.

The chain has TRBV10-3 and TRBJ2-1; a weak D match, TRBD2 (5 bases). Germline values: CDR1 ENHRY, CDR2 SYGVKD. This CDR3 is 15 amino acids long. Trimming removed 3 bases at V and 8 bases at J, with 17 bases between. CDR3 amino acids: CAISDSLEVIYEQFF. The DNA of the CDR3 is TGTGCCATCAGTGATAGTCTGGAGGTTATCTATGAGCAGTTCTTC.

The chain combines TRBV11-2 with TRBJ1-2; maybe TRBD1 (5 bases). In germline, CDR1 is SGHAT, CDR2 FQNNGV. The CDR3 covers 14 residues. V was pared by 1 base and J by 8 bases, with 14 bases between. CDR3 protein: CASSLGDSPMGYTF. The DNA of the CDR3 is TGTGCCAGCAGCTTAGGCGACAGCCCTATGGGCTACACCTTC.

This chain connects TRBV27 to TRBJ1-2; 10 nucleotides match TRBD1. This CDR3 comprises 15 residues. CDR1 and CDR2 (germline): MNHEY, SMNVEV (reference sequence). V was clipped by 4 bases and J by 8 bases; unmatched bases: 10. This chain's CDR3 is CASSSSTGGKGGYTF. Written as DNA, the CDR3 is TGTGCCAGCAGTTCCTCGACAGGGGGCAAGGGAGGCTACACCTTC.

This rearrangement joins TRBV6-6 to TRBJ2-7; TRBD2 is a possible D gene (6 bases). Trimming took 6 bases from V and 0 from J, leaving 15 bases between them. The CDR3 contains 15 residues. The germline V gene encodes CDR1 MNHNY and CDR2 SVGAGI (reference sequence). CDR3 sequence reads: CASSTSGLSSYEQYF. For the CDR3, the DNA is TGTGCCAGCAGCACATCGGGACTCTCCTCCTACGAGCAGTACTTC.

V and J are TRBV4-3 and TRBJ2-3; the match to TRBD2 covers 11 bases. Per germline, CDR1 LGHNA and CDR2 YSLEER. This CDR3 has 17 residues. The V and J ends lost 0 bases and 4 bases, in that order; junction bases with no gene match: 6. For the CDR3, the DNA is TGCGCCAGCAGCCAAGAGCCACTAGCGGGAGTACCAGATACGCAGTATTTT. Translation: CASSQEPLAGVPDTQYF.

In its sample, this clone was seen a few times. This chain uses TRBV5-1 with TRBJ1-1; the D is unclear. Trimming removed 2 bases at V and 2 bases at J, with 10 bases between. CDR1 and CDR2 (germline): SGHRS, YFSETQ. CDR3 length: 14 residues. CDR3 protein: CASSFFTANTEAFF. The DNA of the CDR3 is TGCGCCAGCAGCTTCTTCACAGCCAACACTGAAGCTTTCTTT.

The genes are TRBV9 and TRBJ2-1, with TRBD1 as a possible D gene (6 bases). V lost 0 bases, J lost 5 bases, and 12 bases lay in between. CDR3 length: 15 amino acids. Germline CDR1 and CDR2: SGDLS and YYNGEE. The DNA for the CDR3 is TGTGCCAGCAGCGTAGGTGGACAGACCCACAATGAGCAGTTCTTC. Translation gives CASSVGGQTHNEQFF.

The rearrangement links TRBV2 to TRBJ1-2, with D uncertain. The CDR3 is made up of 15 amino acids. V lost 4 bases and J lost 0, with 12 bases in between. CDR1 and CDR2 from the germline V gene are SNHLY and FYNNEI. The CDR3: CASSAPDAPNYGYTF. The CDR3 region has the DNA TGTGCCAGCAGTGCCCCTGACGCCCCTAACTATGGCTACACCTTC.

V gene TRBV7-9 combines with J gene TRBJ1-4, with no clear D. The CDR3 runs to 17 residues. Trimming pared 3 bases from V and 3 bases from J, leaving 17 bases between. Germline V CDR1 and CDR2: SEHNR, FQNEAQ (reference sequence). The CDR3 DNA is TGTGCCAGCAGCTTGGCTCTCAGGCGGTCTGCTAATGAAAAACTGTTTTTT. Its translation is CASSLALRRSANEKLFF.

The chain employs TRBV7-2 and TRBJ2-7, with D possibly being TRBD1 or TRBD2 (5 bases each). CDR3 length equals 15 residues. CDR1 and CDR2 from the germline V gene are SGHTA and FQGNSA. V was clipped by 1 base and J by 2 bases, with 12 bases between them. The CDR3 sequence: CASSLVSGTPYEQYF. The CDR3 DNA reads as TGTGCCAGCAGCTTAGTTTCCGGGACCCCCTACGAGCAGTACTTC.

The chain combines TRBV7-9 with TRBJ2-3; D remains unclear. The CDR3 contains 14 residues. Germline V gene sequence: CDR1 SEHNR, CDR2 FQNEAQ (reference sequence). The germline V and J ends were trimmed by 1 base and 0 bases, with 5 bases remaining between them. The CDR3 here is CASSLEESTDTQYF. DNA for the CDR3: TGTGCCAGCAGCTTAGAAGAGAGCACAGATACGCAGTATTTT.

This chain uses TRBV5-6 with TRBJ2-3; no clear D. Germline V CDR1 and CDR2: SGHDT, YYEEEE. There are 12 residues in the CDR3. Deletions cut 1 base from V and 4 bases from J, with 4 bases between. The CDR3 sequence is CASSLWSDTQYF. In nucleotides, the CDR3 is TGTGCCAGCAGCTTGTGGTCAGATACGCAGTATTTT.

The chain couples TRBV6-6 to TRBJ1-3; no clear D. V was shortened by 2 bases and J by 0 bases, with 8 bases between the two germline ends. The length of the CDR3 is 15 residues. CDR1 and CDR2 (germline): MNHNY, SVGAGI (reference sequence). The CDR3 is CASSYTDPSGNTIYF. The DNA for the CDR3 is TGTGCCAGCAGTTACACGGATCCCTCTGGAAACACCATATATTTT.

The V gene is TRBV10-1, the J gene TRBJ2-1; 10 bases are a match to TRBD2. With V trimmed by 6 bases and J by 1 base, 18 bases remained unmatched. Germline values: CDR1 WNHNN, CDR2 SYGVQD (reference sequence). The CDR3 length is 20 residues. This CDR3 reads CASRPLAPSGSYRSYNEQFF. For the CDR3, the DNA is TGCGCCAGCAGGCCCCTTGCCCCTAGCGGGAGTTACCGGTCCTACAATGAGCAGTTCTTC.

The chain joins TRBV13 to TRBJ1-1, with D possibly being TRBD1 (5 bases). CDR1 and CDR2 (germline): PRHDT, FYEKMQ (reference sequence). The V gene lost 5 bases and the J gene lost 1 base, with 14 bases spanning the gap. CDR3 length: 15 residues. The CDR3 loop is CASSHRGSGNTEAFF. Here the CDR3 DNA reads TGTGCCAGCAGCCACCGGGGCAGTGGGAACACTGAAGCTTTCTTT. Full variable domain (rest looked up from reference TRBV13 and TRBJ1-1): AAGVIQSPRHLIKEKRETATLKCYPIPRHDTVYWYQQGPGQDPQFLISFYEKMQSDKGSIPDRFSAQQFSDYHSELNMSSLELGDSALYFCASSHRGSGNTEAFFGQGTRLTVV.

This clone was found once. This chain uses TRBV13 with TRBJ2-7; weak D call: TRBD2 (6 bases). Trimming removed 2 bases from V and 3 bases from J, with 14 bases in between. The CDR3 runs to 15 residues. Germline V gene data show CDR1 as PRHDT and CDR2 as FYEKMQ (reference sequence). The CDR3 region is CASSLSGGVLYEQYF. In DNA, the CDR3 is TGTGCCAGCAGCTTAAGCGGAGGGGTCCTCTACGAGCAGTACTTC. Drawing the rest from reference TRBV13 and TRBJ2-7, the complete variable domain is AAGVIQSPRHLIKEKRETATLKCYPIPRHDTVYWYQQGPGQDPQFLISFYEKMQSDKGSIPDRFSAQQFSDYHSELNMSSLELGDSALYFCASSLSGGVLYEQYFGPGTRLTVT.

The J gene is TRBJ2-4, the V gene TRBV7-9, with 8 positions matching TRBD1. Germline CDR1 and CDR2: SEHNR and FQNEAQ (reference sequence). The junction had 10 bases not matched to a gene; V was cut back by 4 bases and J by 8 bases. CDR3 size: 15 residues. The CDR3 DNA follows: TGTGCCAGCAGCTCGGCGGGCCAGGGGGCTGACATTCAGTACTTC. This sequence encodes CASSSAGQGADIQYF.

The chain is built from TRBV2 and TRBJ2-1; 10 bases are shared with TRBD2. CDR1 and CDR2 (germline): SNHLY, FYNNEI. V gave up 7 bases and J gave up 2 bases; unmatched junction bases: 2. There are 14 residues in the CDR3. The CDR3 coding sequence is TGTGCCAGCACTGGACTAGCGGCCTACAATGAGCAGTTCTTC. Translated: CASTGLAAYNEQFF.

Regarding this clone: One end of the junction fails to match germline, which may point to a read error. This chain uses TRBV10-2 with TRBJ2-5; D is ambiguous. CDR3 size: 11 residues. Per germline, CDR1 WSHSY and CDR2 SAAADI. CDR3 nucleotides: TGCGCCAGCAGTGAAATCGGAGCCCCAGACTTC. This encodes CASSEIGAPDF.

The chain carries TRBV18 and TRBJ2-2; TRBD1 aligns across 8 bases. Trimming took 1 base from V and 6 from J; bases not matched to a gene: 19. Germline CDR1 reads KGHSH; CDR2 reads LQKENI. The CDR3 sequence is 20 residues long. CDR3 DNA sequence: TGTGCCAGCTCACCACTTATATCGGGACAGGCAGGGAGCCCCGCCGGGGAGCTGTTTTTT. Translated, it gives CASSPLISGQAGSPAGELFF.

The chain recombines TRBV27 with TRBJ1-2; tentative D call: TRBD1 (5 bases). The V gene's germline CDR1 is MNHEY and CDR2 SMNVEV (reference sequence). This CDR3 comprises 15 residues. V lost 6 bases and J lost 3, with 17 bases in between. This CDR3 is CASSPRGVGYYGYTF. The CDR3 nucleotides read TGTGCCAGCAGCCCACGGGGGGTTGGGTACTATGGCTACACCTTC.